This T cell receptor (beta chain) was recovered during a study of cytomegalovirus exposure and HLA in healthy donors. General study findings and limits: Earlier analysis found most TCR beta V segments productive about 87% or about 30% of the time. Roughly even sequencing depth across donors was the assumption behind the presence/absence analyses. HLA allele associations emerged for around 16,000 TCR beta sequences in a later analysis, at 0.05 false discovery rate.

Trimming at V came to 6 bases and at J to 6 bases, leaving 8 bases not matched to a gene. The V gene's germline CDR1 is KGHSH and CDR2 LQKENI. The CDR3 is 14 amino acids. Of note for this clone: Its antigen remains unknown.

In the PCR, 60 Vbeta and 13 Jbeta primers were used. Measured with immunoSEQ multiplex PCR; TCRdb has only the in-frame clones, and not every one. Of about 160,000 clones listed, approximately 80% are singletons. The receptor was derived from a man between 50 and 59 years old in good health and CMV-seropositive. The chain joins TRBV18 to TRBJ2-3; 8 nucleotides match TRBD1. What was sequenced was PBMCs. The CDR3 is CASSHGQGPDTQYF. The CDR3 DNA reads TGTGCCAGCTCTCACGGACAGGGCCCTGATACGCAGTATTTT.